One and the same sample provided the 17 T cell receptor beta chains below, sequenced in a study of T cells in Graves' hyperthyroidism and ophthalmopathy (dated 2019 in TCRdb). Libraries were built with multiplex PCR. This sample was sequenced with an Illumina HiSeq 2000. TCR beta CDR3 regions were amplified from RNA transcripts. For the first round of RT-PCR on the TCR CDR3, the HTBI primer set was used together with the Qiagen OneStep RT-PCR kit. TCRdb reprocessing: public reads trimmed at Q25 with fastp, clones called with MiXCR, in-frame beta chains kept. CDR3 protein sequences are deduplicated, and each keeps its most common genes and DNA. The sample table contains roughly 600,000 distinct CDR3 sequences; only one count was recorded for 13% to 15% of them. The ten most abundant clones make up approximately 12% of the sample. Sample: blood. The receptor set was obtained from a woman between 50 and 59 years old with Graves' ophthalmopathy.

The sample holds many counts of this clonotype. The chain has TRBV2 and TRBJ2-3; D call uncertain. V dropped 7 bases and J dropped 6 bases, with 14 bases sitting between them. From germline, CDR1 is SNHLY and CDR2 FYNNEI. The CDR3 consists of 13 residues. The CDR3 nucleotides read TGTGCCAGCATAAAGGAGTTCACCGATACGCAGTATTTT. Translated, it gives CASIKEFTDTQYF.

This clonotype has a count of ten or more. The chain couples TRBV18 to TRBJ1-5; D unresolved. V lost 6 bases, J lost 2 bases, and 11 bases lay in between. CDR3 size: 14 residues. Per the germline V gene, CDR1 is KGHSH and CDR2 is LQKENI. DNA of the CDR3: TGTGCCAGCTCGCTGACGGAGGGCAATCAGCCCCAGCATTTT. This gives the protein CASSLTEGNQPQHF.

In its sample, this clonotype was seen many times. V usage is TRBV15 and J usage is TRBJ2-1, with D perhaps TRBD1 or TRBD2 (6 bases each). Trimming pared 1 base from V and 9 bases from J, leaving 13 bases between. The CDR3 consists of 14 residues. Germline V gene lookup returns CDR1 LNHNV and CDR2 YYDKDF (reference sequence). The CDR3 region is CATSRGLGGGEQFF. Here the CDR3 DNA reads TGTGCCACCAGCAGAGGTCTCGGGGGCGGTGAGCAGTTCTTC.

This clonotype came up many times. V is TRBV28 and J is TRBJ2-7, with 8 bases that match TRBD1. Trimming took 5 bases from V and 0 from J; bases not matched to a gene: 9. The germline CDR1 and CDR2 sequences are MDHEN and SYDVKM. The CDR3 runs 16 residues. The CDR3 sequence is CASSTRQGTTSYEQYF. The CDR3 DNA reads TGTGCCAGCAGTACCCGACAGGGGACCACCTCCTACGAGCAGTACTTC. The full variable domain, in which reference TRBV28 and TRBJ2-7 provide the parts outside the CDR3, is DVKVTQSSRYLVKRTGEKVFLECVQDMDHENMFWYRQDPGLGLRLIYFSYDVKMKEKGDIPEGYSVSREKKERFSLILESASTNQTSMYLCASSTRQGTTSYEQYFGPGTRLTVT.

This clonotype was picked up a small number of times. The chain recombines TRBV7-9 with TRBJ1-1, with D uncertain. V was cut by 5 bases and J by 8 bases, with 3 bases left in between. The CDR3 is 9 residues long. Germline CDR1 is SEHNR and CDR2 is FQNEAQ (reference sequence). In nucleotides, the CDR3 is TGTGCCAGCAGCCACGAAGCTTTCTTT. This encodes CASSHEAFF.

This clonotype came up many times. The gene calls are TRBV30 and TRBJ1-2, with D possibly matching TRBD1 (5 bases). V lost 8 bases and J 5 bases, leaving 18 bases between the germline ends. Germline V gives CDR1 GTSNPN, CDR2 SVGIG (reference sequence). This CDR3 is built from 13 residues. In nucleotides, the CDR3 is TGTGCCCGGTGGGGCCCAGAGACATATGGCTACACCTTC. Translated: CARWGPETYGYTF.

This clonotype has more than one count but fewer than ten. A clone one base away is much larger, so this may be a read error. The chain has TRBV11-1 and TRBJ1-1; D ambiguous. CDR1 and CDR2 (germline): SGHAT, FQDESV (reference sequence). CDR3 length: 16 amino acids. V was cut by 5 bases and J by 3 bases, with 19 bases left in between. The chain's CDR3 is CASSHKGGYMDTEAFF. Written as DNA, the CDR3 is TGTGCCAGCAGCCATAAAGGAGGGTACATGGACACTGAAGCTTTCTTT.

This clonotype occurred once. The rearrangement links TRBV30 to TRBJ2-7, with D maybe TRBD1 (6 bases). Trimming pared 0 bases from V and 3 bases from J, leaving 9 bases between. Germline loops: CDR1 GTSNPN, CDR2 SVGIG (reference sequence). The CDR3 runs to 13 residues. In DNA form, the CDR3 reads TGTGCCTGGAGTGTGGCAGGGGACTACGAGCAGTACTTC. Translation: CAWSVAGDYEQYF.

This clonotype has a count of ten or more. V gene TRBV5-1 combines with J gene TRBJ2-4; 15 bases map to TRBD2. In germline, CDR1 is SGHRS, CDR2 YFSETQ. The CDR3 sequence is 20 residues long. The junction had 12 bases not matched to a gene; V was cut back by 5 bases and J by 0 bases. CDR3 loop: CASRGGPGLAGGLAKNIQYF. The CDR3 nucleotides are TGCGCCAGCAGGGGTGGACCGGGACTAGCGGGAGGACTAGCCAAAAACATTCAGTACTTC.

This clonotype was seen a few times. V is TRBV3-1 and J is TRBJ2-2; D possibly corresponds to TRBD1 (5 bases). CDR1 and CDR2 from the germline V gene are LGHDT and YNNKEL (reference sequence). V was shortened by 2 bases and J by 2 bases, with 6 bases between the two germline ends. CDR3 length: 14 amino acids. In DNA, the CDR3 is TGTGCCAGCAGCCAAAGGGGTAACACCGGGGAGCTGTTTTTT. Translating gives CASSQRGNTGELFF.

This clonotype came up many times. V and J are TRBV20-1 and TRBJ2-7; D gene uncertain. Between the trimmed V and J ends, which lost 3 bases and 2 bases, there was a span of 14 bases. The CDR3 spans 14 residues. Germline V gene sequence: CDR1 DFQATT, CDR2 SNEGSKA (reference sequence). Written as DNA, the CDR3 is TGCAGTGCTAGCACGGCCCGCGCTACCTACGAGCAGTACTTC. It yields the protein CSASTARATYEQYF.

This clonotype appeared many times. V gene TRBV7-2 combines with J gene TRBJ2-3, with D maybe TRBD2 (5 bases). V lost 5 bases to trimming and J lost 1 base, with 13 bases between them. The CDR3 sequence is 15 residues long. Germline CDR1 reads SGHTA; CDR2 reads FQGNSA. CDR3 in amino acids: CASSTRTEGTDTQYF. In DNA form, the CDR3 reads TGTGCCAGCAGCACCCGGACGGAGGGCACAGATACGCAGTATTTT.

This rearrangement joins TRBV6-2 or TRBV6-3 to TRBJ1-5, with D perhaps matching TRBD1 (6 bases). Germline V lookup: CDR1 MNHEY, CDR2 SVGEGT. The CDR3 contains 15 residues. V was trimmed by 5 bases and J by 6 bases, leaving 17 bases between them. CDR3 residues: CASSRGQGLGQPQHF. The CDR3 DNA reads TGTGCCAGCAGTCGGGGGCAGGGGTTGGGTCAGCCCCAGCATTTT.

Only a few counts were recorded for this clonotype. The V gene is TRBV7-9, the J gene TRBJ2-7; no reliable D call. V was pared by 4 bases and J by 2 bases, with 18 bases between. The CDR3 is 16 amino acids. Germline-derived CDR1 and CDR2 are SEHNR and FQNEAQ (reference sequence). In nucleotides, the CDR3 is TGTGCCAGCAGCTATCTCCGCAGTGGTGGGGCCTACGAGCAGTACTTC. It codes for CASSYLRSGGAYEQYF. The full variable domain, in which reference TRBV7-9 and TRBJ2-7 provide the parts outside the CDR3, is DTGVSQNPRHKITKRGQNVTFRCDPISEHNRLYWYRQTLGQGPEFLTYFQNEAQLEKSRLLSDRFSAERPKGSFSTLEIQRTEQGDSAMYLCASSYLRSGGAYEQYFGPGTRLTVT.

This clonotype was seen ten or more times. This chain connects TRBV12-3 or TRBV12-4 to TRBJ2-3, with D uncertain. Trimming removed 6 bases from V and 0 bases from J, with 16 bases in between. This CDR3 spans 16 amino acids. CDR3 bases: TGTGCCAGCAGACCTCGCGCGCGCGAAAGCACAGATACGCAGTATTTT. Amino acids: CASRPRARESTDTQYF.

This clonotype has ten or more counts. This chain uses TRBV2 with TRBJ2-3, with 11 bases aligning to TRBD1. Germline CDR1 is SNHLY and CDR2 is FYNNEI. The junction had 1 base not matched to a gene; V was cut back by 4 bases and J by 1 base. The CDR3 runs to 15 residues. CDR3 coding DNA: TGTGCCAGCAGTGCGGACAGGGGGCGCACAGATACGCAGTATTTT. This translates into CASSADRGRTDTQYF. The variable domain in full, completed from reference TRBV2 and TRBJ2-3, reads EPEVTQTPSHQVTQMGQEVILRCVPISNHLYFYWYRQILGQKVEFLVSFYNNEISEKSEIFDDQFSVERPDGSNFTLKIRSTKLEDSAMYFCASSADRGRTDTQYFGPGTRLTVL.

This clonotype was found a few times. This chain connects TRBV5-6 to TRBJ1-1; D call uncertain. From germline, CDR1 is SGHDT and CDR2 YYEEEE. V lost 0 bases and J lost 7, with 13 bases in between. CDR3 size: 14 residues. DNA of the CDR3: TGTGCCAGCAGCTTGGTGGGCGCAGCCTTTGAAGCTTTCTTT. It encodes CASSLVGAAFEAFF.